This T cell receptor beta chain was sequenced in a study of immune reconstitution after stem cell transplant in scleroderma. One entry per CDR3 protein, called by TCRdb with MiXCR from the RT-PCR reads. Of fewer than 2,500 distinct CDR3 sequences in the sample, about 13% were seen once. With 5 bases clipped from V and 3 bases from J, the junction kept 2 bases outside the gene matches. CDR1 and CDR2 from the germline V gene are SEHNR and FQNEAQ (reference sequence). CDR3 size: 13 residues. This clonotype was picked up a small number of times. The TCR sequence derives from a female donor with systemic sclerosis. This material was collected before or after autologous hematopoietic stem cell transplantation (not recorded which). The chain is built from TRBV7-9 and TRBJ2-3; 7 bases align to TRBD2. The CDR3 DNA sequence: TGTGCCAGCAGCCCGCGGGAGACAGATACGCAGTATTTT. Its translation: CASSPRETDTQYF.